Sequencing of this T cell receptor beta chain was carried out in a study of T cell responses to AZD1222 COVID-19 vaccine. Clones were read by immunoSEQ multiplex PCR, and TCRdb kept only the in-frame ones, dropping some. The sample contains more than 150,000 clones, 85% to 95% of which appear only once. Study-wide results and caveats: Among vaccine-associated CD4 TCRs, coverage spanned spike, with dominance at 160-218 and 743-854. Baseline testing showed seropositivity in only a handful of AZD1222 recipients. Unmutated variant regions are reportedly targeted by nearly half of spike-specific TCRs. A mostly white British donor set with more females was recruited, and clonal diversity was possibly underestimated.

Comments on this clone: Its antigen is as yet unknown.

The sample consisted of peripheral blood, taken on day 0 of AZD1222 vaccination. This sequence originates from an adult in good health.

The CDR3 sequence: CASSIAGQNYGYTF. CDR3 bases: TGTGCCAGCAGTATCGCGGGACAGAACTATGGCTACACCTTC. The V call is TRBV6-6, the J call TRBJ1-2; 7 nucleotides align to TRBD1. V gave up 5 bases and J gave up 2 bases; unmatched junction bases: 5. The germline gives CDR1 MNHNY, CDR2 SVGAGI (reference sequence). The CDR3 sequence is 14 residues long.